Each of the 15 T cell receptor beta chains below was sequenced from the same sample in a study of T cell changes during pregnancy in multiple sclerosis. Assay used: immunoSEQ multiplex PCR; TCRdb lists only in-frame clones, some missing. The table includes more than 65,000 clones, 90% to 95% detected once. This sample comprised CD4+ T cells from peripheral blood mononuclear cells, obtained before pregnancy. The source is a female donor with multiple sclerosis, enrolled in a pregnancy study.

The V call is TRBV9, the J call TRBJ1-1; D is unclear. The CDR3 totals 14 residues. Germline V gives CDR1 SGDLS, CDR2 YYNGEE. The V gene lost 0 bases and the J gene lost 3 bases, with 9 bases spanning the gap. The CDR3 bases are TGTGCCAGCAGCGTAGGGCCCGGGGACACTGAAGCTTTCTTT. Translation gives CASSVGPGDTEAFF. Full variable domain (missing parts from reference TRBV9 and TRBJ1-1): DSGVTQTPKHLITATGQRVTLRCSPRSGDLSVYWYQQSLDQGLQFLIQYYNGEERAKGNILERFSAQQFPDLHSELNLSSLELGDSALYFCASSVGPGDTEAFFGQGTRLTVV.

The chain joins TRBV28 to TRBJ1-5, with D maybe TRBD1 (6 bases). In germline, CDR1 is MDHEN, CDR2 SYDVKM. Trimming cost V 6 bases and J 7 bases, with 19 bases left between them. The length of the CDR3 is 15 residues. CDR3 sequence reads: CASSPGGGGGQPQHF. CDR3 DNA sequence: TGTGCCAGCAGCCCGGGGGGGGGCGGGGGCCAGCCCCAGCATTTT.

As for this clone: The junction shows a germline mismatch at one end, possibly a read error. The rearrangement uses TRBV4-1 and TRBJ2-1; unclear D gene. Germline assignment: CDR1 MGHRA and CDR2 YSYEKL. CDR3 length equals 14 residues. CDR3 sequence: CASSQDGSSNEQFF. The CDR3 DNA reads TGCGCCAGCAGCCAAGATGGCTCCTCCAATGAGCAGTTCTTC.

The V call is TRBV7-9, the J call TRBJ1-5; D remains ambiguous. Trimming stripped 1 base from V and 7 bases from J, with 5 bases between. The CDR3 extends over 12 amino acids. From germline, CDR1 is SEHNR and CDR2 FQNEAQ (reference sequence). The CDR3 protein is CASSLGQQPQHF. The DNA for the CDR3 is TGTGCCAGCAGCTTAGGGCAACAGCCCCAGCATTTT. The complete variable domain, with remaining parts taken from reference TRBV7-9 and TRBJ1-5, reads DTGVSQNPRHKITKRGQNVTFRCDPISEHNRLYWYRQTLGQGPEFLTYFQNEAQLEKSRLLSDRFSAERPKGSFSTLEIQRTEQGDSAMYLCASSLGQQPQHFGDGTRLSIL.

This sequence joins TRBV2 and TRBJ1-5; possible D gene TRBD1, 5 bases. Trimming cost V 6 bases and J 8 bases, with 14 bases left between them. Germline V gene lookup returns CDR1 SNHLY and CDR2 FYNNEI. This CDR3 spans 13 amino acids. The CDR3 DNA follows: TGTGCCAGCAGCCCGGGACTTGGAGAGCCCCAGCATTTT. It is translated as CASSPGLGEPQHF.

The J gene is TRBJ1-5, the V gene TRBV19, with 9 nucleotides matching TRBD1. The ends lost 8 bases at V and 7 bases at J; junction bases unmatched: 15. The germline gives CDR1 LNHDA, CDR2 SQIVND (reference sequence). The CDR3 is 16 amino acids. The DNA for the CDR3 is TGTGCCAGTTCACCCGGAAATACAGGGGGCAGGCAGCCCCAGCATTTT. It translates to CASSPGNTGGRQPQHF.

The chain has TRBV29-1 and TRBJ1-2, with 9 positions matching TRBD1. V trimming: 4 bases; J trimming: 8 bases; junction bases outside the gene matches: 2. Per the germline V gene, CDR1 is SQVTM and CDR2 is ANQGSEA. The CDR3 has 11 residues. The CDR3 region is CSVGTGEGYTF. For the CDR3, the DNA is TGCAGCGTTGGGACAGGGGAAGGCTACACCTTC.

This clone was recorded once. The rearrangement links TRBV2 to TRBJ2-3; TRBD1 agrees at 11 bases. CDR3 length equals 14 residues. Germline CDR1 reads SNHLY; CDR2 reads FYNNEI. After removal of 10 bases from V and 1 base from J, the junction contained 4 bases not matched to a gene. CDR3 coding DNA: TGTGCCACCAAGGACAGGGGGCGCACAGATACGCAGTATTTT. This codes for CATKDRGRTDTQYF.

V usage is TRBV5-4 and J usage is TRBJ2-5; D call uncertain. Trimming stripped 4 bases from V and 1 base from J, with 5 bases between. The germline CDR1 and CDR2 sequences are SGHNT and YYREEE (reference sequence). The CDR3 is 12 residues long. CDR3 coding DNA: TGTGCCAGCAGCCCGTTCCAAGAGACCCAGTACTTC. Its protein is CASSPFQETQYF. Supplemented by reference TRBV5-4 and TRBJ2-5, the full variable domain reads ETGVTQSPTHLIKTRGQQVTLRCSSQSGHNTVSWYQQALGQGPQFIFQYYREEENGRGNFPPRFSGLQFPNYSSELNVNALELDDSALYLCASSPFQETQYFGPGTRLLVL.

CDR3 nucleotides: TGTGCCTGGAGTCCAGAAAACTATGGCTACACCTTC. Protein product: CAWSPENYGYTF. This chain links TRBV30 with TRBJ1-2, with unresolved D. Trimming left V 2 bases short and J 2 bases short, with 6 bases between. The germline V gene has CDR1 GTSNPN and CDR2 SVGIG (reference sequence). The CDR3 spans 12 residues.

Here the CDR3 reads CASSEQKGQASNQPQHF. DNA for the CDR3: TGTGCCAGCAGTGAACAGAAGGGACAGGCTAGCAATCAGCCCCAGCATTTT. The chain recombines TRBV6-1 with TRBJ1-5, with TRBD1 matching over 8 bases. Germline V gives CDR1 MNHNS, CDR2 SASEGT. J gave up 0 bases and V 2 bases, and 6 bases lay outside the gene matches. The CDR3 loop spans 17 amino acids.

This sequence joins TRBV7-6 and TRBJ2-7, with 7 bases aligning to TRBD1. In germline, CDR1 is SGHVS, CDR2 FNYEAQ. The CDR3 loop spans 14 amino acids. The V segment lost 7 bases and the J segment 2 bases; nucleotides outside the gene matches: 8. The CDR3 DNA reads TGTGCCAGCACCCCCGGGACAGCTACCTACGAGCAGTACTTC. It yields the protein CASTPGTATYEQYF.

This chain uses TRBV19 with TRBJ2-1; 8 bases are a match to TRBD1. V lost 4 bases to trimming and J lost 13 bases; unmatched junction nucleotides: 9. CDR1 is LNHDA and CDR2 is SQIVND in the germline V gene (reference sequence). This CDR3 has 13 residues. CDR3 DNA sequence: TGTGCCAGTAGTACTGAGCCAGGACAGGGTCAGTTCTTC. It specifies CASSTEPGQGQFF.

The gene calls are TRBV7-2 and TRBJ2-3; TRBD1 matches at 10 bases. The ends lost 3 bases at V and 6 bases at J; junction bases unmatched: 3. CDR3 length equals 14 residues. In germline, CDR1 is SGHTA, CDR2 FQGNSA. CDR3 nucleotide sequence: TGTGCCAGCAGCTTCGGGACAGGGGCCGATACGCAGTATTTT. Translation: CASSFGTGADTQYF.

The chain combines TRBV11-3 with TRBJ2-2; possibly TRBD2 for D (6 bases). Germline assignment: CDR1 SGHNT and CDR2 YENEEA. V was clipped by 1 base and J by 6 bases, with 12 bases between them. The CDR3 runs 15 residues. In DNA, the CDR3 is TGTGCCAGCAGCTTAGCGGAGCGGGCCTCCGGGGAGCTGTTTTTT. This sequence encodes CASSLAERASGELFF.